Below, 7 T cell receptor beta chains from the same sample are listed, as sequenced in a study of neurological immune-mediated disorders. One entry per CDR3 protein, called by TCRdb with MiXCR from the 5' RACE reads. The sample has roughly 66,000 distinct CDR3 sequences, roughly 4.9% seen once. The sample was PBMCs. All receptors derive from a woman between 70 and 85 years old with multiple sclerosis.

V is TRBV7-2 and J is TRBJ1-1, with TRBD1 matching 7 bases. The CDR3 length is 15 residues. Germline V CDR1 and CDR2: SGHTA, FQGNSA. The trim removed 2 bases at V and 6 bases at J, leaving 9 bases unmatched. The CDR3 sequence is CASSLSDRAVPEAFF. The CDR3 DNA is TGTGCCAGCAGCTTAAGCGACAGGGCGGTTCCTGAAGCTTTCTTT.

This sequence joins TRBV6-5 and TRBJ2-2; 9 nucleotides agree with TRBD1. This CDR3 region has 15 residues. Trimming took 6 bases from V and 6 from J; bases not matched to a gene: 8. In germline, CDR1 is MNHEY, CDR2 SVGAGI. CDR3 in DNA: TGTGCCAGCAGCTCCACCGGGACAGGGTCCGGGGAGCTGTTTTTT. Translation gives CASSSTGTGSGELFF.

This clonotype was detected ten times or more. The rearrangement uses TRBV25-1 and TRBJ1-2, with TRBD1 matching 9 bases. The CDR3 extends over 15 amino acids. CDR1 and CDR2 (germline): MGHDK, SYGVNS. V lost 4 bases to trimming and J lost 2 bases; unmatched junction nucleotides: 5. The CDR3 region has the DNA TGTGCCAGCAGTGCCGGGACAGGGTTAAACTATGGCTACACCTTC. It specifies CASSAGTGLNYGYTF.

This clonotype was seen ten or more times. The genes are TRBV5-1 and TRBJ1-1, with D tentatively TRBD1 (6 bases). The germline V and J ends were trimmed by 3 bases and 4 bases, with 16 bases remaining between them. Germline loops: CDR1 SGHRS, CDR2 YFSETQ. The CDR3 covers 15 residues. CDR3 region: CASSWDPGGGTEAFF. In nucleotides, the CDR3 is TGCGCCAGCAGCTGGGACCCGGGGGGCGGCACTGAAGCTTTCTTT.

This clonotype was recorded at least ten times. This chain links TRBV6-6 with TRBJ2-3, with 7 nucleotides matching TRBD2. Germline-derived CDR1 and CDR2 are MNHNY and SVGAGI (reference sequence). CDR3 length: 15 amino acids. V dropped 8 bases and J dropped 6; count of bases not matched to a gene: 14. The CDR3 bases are TGTGCCAGCTTCTATGGGACTAAGACGTTTGATACGCAGTATTTT. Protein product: CASFYGTKTFDTQYF.

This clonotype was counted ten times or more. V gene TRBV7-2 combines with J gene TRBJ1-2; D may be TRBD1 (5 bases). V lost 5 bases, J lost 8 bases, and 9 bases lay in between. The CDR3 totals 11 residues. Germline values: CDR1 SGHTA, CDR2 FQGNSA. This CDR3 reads CASSGHRGYTF. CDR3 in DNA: TGTGCCAGCAGCGGACACAGGGGCTACACCTTC.

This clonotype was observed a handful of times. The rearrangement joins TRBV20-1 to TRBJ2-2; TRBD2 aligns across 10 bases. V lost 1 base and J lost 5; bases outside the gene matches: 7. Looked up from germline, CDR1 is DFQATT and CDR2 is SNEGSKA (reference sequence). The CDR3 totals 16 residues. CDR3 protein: CSARGAVTSGTGELFF. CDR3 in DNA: TGCAGTGCTAGAGGGGCCGTGACTAGCGGGACCGGGGAGCTGTTTTTT.